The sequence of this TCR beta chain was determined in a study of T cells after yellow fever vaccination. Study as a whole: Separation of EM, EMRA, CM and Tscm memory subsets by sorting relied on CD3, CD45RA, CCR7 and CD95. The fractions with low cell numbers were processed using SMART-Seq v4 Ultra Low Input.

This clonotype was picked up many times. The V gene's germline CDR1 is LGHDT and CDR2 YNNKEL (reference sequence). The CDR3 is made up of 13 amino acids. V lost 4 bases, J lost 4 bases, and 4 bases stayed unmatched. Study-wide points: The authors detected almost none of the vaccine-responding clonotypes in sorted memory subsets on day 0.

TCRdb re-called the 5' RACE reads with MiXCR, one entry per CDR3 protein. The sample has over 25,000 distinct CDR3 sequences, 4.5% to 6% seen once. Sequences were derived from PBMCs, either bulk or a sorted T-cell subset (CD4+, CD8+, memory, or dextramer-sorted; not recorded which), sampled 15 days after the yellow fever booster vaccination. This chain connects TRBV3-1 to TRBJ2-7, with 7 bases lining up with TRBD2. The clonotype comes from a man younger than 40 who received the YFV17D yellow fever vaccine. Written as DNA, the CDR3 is TGTGCCAGCAGCCTTCGGACTAGTTACGAGCAGTACTTC. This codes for CASSLRTSYEQYF.